Below, 18 T cell receptor beta chains from the same sample are listed, as sequenced in a study of post-analysis software for immune sequencing data. General study results and limits: There were five or six TRBV segments more frequent in patients than controls, and TRBV5-6, TRBV5-1 and TRBV20-1 were among them.

Unique molecular identifiers tagged the TCR beta cDNA libraries. Via MiXCR, TCRdb re-called the PCR reads, giving one row per CDR3 protein. Found here are 450,000 to 700,000 distinct CDR3 sequences, roughly two fifths of them singletons; the top ten hold 1.7%. For these receptors, no antigen is known. The sequenced material came from blood. The receptors shown here come from a girl aged 5-17 years with multiple sclerosis.

V gene TRBV30 combines with J gene TRBJ1-2, with D unclear. This CDR3 is built from 12 residues. V was trimmed by 2 bases and J by 4 bases, leaving 8 bases between them. The germline V gene encodes CDR1 GTSNPN and CDR2 SVGIG (reference sequence). CDR3 amino acids: CAWSPRGYGYTF. CDR3 DNA sequence: TGTGCCTGGAGTCCCCGGGGCTATGGCTACACCTTC.

The CDR3 spells CAWSVSPTRRLSQPQHF. The CDR3 DNA is TGTGCCTGGAGTGTGAGCCCTACCAGGCGTTTATCCCAGCCCCAGCATTTT. The V and J genes are TRBV30 and TRBJ1-5; no clear D gene. The germline V and J ends were trimmed by 0 bases and 7 bases, with 22 bases remaining between them. The germline V gene encodes CDR1 GTSNPN and CDR2 SVGIG (reference sequence). The CDR3 spans 17 residues.

The chain links TRBV5-1 to TRBJ2-1; D not resolved. Trimming left V 2 bases short and J 10 bases short, with 7 bases between. CDR1 and CDR2 (germline): SGHRS, YFSETQ. The CDR3 totals 11 residues. The DNA of the CDR3 is TGCGCCAGCAGCTTCTTGGAGGAGCAGTTCTTC. Protein product: CASSFLEEQFF.

This chain uses TRBV7-2 with TRBJ1-2; tentatively, D is TRBD1 (5 bases). There are 15 residues in the CDR3. Germline V lookup: CDR1 SGHTA, CDR2 FQGNSA. V lost 2 bases and J lost 5, with 15 bases in between. The CDR3 region is CASSLTTGTGYGYTF. Here the CDR3 DNA reads TGTGCCAGCAGCTTAACCACCGGGACCGGGTATGGCTACACCTTC.

The genes are TRBV5-1 and TRBJ2-2, with D perhaps TRBD1 or TRBD2 (5 bases each). Trimming stripped 5 bases from V and 0 bases from J, with 14 bases between. In germline, CDR1 is SGHRS, CDR2 YFSETQ. The CDR3 runs 16 residues. The chain's CDR3 is CASSPTGPSNTGELFF. The CDR3 region has the DNA TGCGCCAGCAGTCCTACGGGACCGTCGAACACCGGGGAGCTGTTTTTT.

This clonotype came up once. CDR3 in amino acids: CASSYWPSVSGANVLTF. CDR3 sequence (DNA): TGTGCCAGCAGTTACTGGCCTAGCGTCTCTGGGGCCAACGTCCTGACTTTC. This chain joins TRBV6-5 and TRBJ2-6; D might be TRBD2 (6 bases). From germline, CDR1 is MNHEY and CDR2 SVGAGI. This CDR3 spans 17 amino acids. Between the trimmed V and J ends, which lost 1 base and 0 bases, there was a span of 10 bases.

The chain uses TRBV6-5 and TRBJ2-7; no firm D call. Germline V gene sequence: CDR1 MNHEY, CDR2 SVGAGI. This CDR3 has 14 residues. Trimming took off 0 bases at V and 1 base at J, with 7 bases between the two ends. The CDR3 coding sequence is TGTGCCAGCAGTTACTCAAAGCGATCCTACGAGCAGTACTTC. It specifies CASSYSKRSYEQYF.

CDR3 DNA sequence: TGTGCCAGCAGCATTGGGACTAGCGGGGAGGCGGCCAAAAACATTCAGTACTTC. Amino acid sequence: CASSIGTSGEAAKNIQYF. The V call is TRBV7-2, the J call TRBJ2-4; 13 bases are shared with TRBD2. The CDR3 totals 18 residues. J was trimmed by 1 base and V by 5 bases; bases with no gene match: 8. In germline, CDR1 is SGHTA, CDR2 FQGNSA.

In regard to this clonotype: Mismatch with germline at one junction end may stem from a read error. This chain links TRBV5-1 with TRBJ2-3; maybe TRBD1 (5 bases). CDR3 length: 14 amino acids. Germline CDR1 and CDR2: SGHRS and YFSETQ. CDR3 coding DNA: TGTGCCAGCAGCTTGCCGACAGCCACAGATACGCAGTATTTT. Amino acids: CASSLPTATDTQYF.

This clonotype was counted only a few times. The chain is built from TRBV12-3 or TRBV12-4 and TRBJ1-4, with TRBD1 as a possible D gene (5 bases). The CDR3 has 13 residues. Trimming left V 5 bases short and J 8 bases short, with 12 bases between. The CDR3 DNA reads TGTGCCAGCAGTCCAGGGATTGGAGAAAAACTGTTTTTT. Protein: CASSPGIGEKLFF.

This chain connects TRBV21-1 to TRBJ2-1; TRBD1, the D gene given by the table, was not confirmed from the DNA. TRBV21-1 is termed a pseudogene. This CDR3 contains 14 residues. CDR3 in amino acids: CARPGTGGRDEQFF. CDR3 nucleotide sequence: TGTGCCAGGCCCGGGACCGGGGGTAGGGATGAGCAGTTCTTC.

The chain has TRBV29-1 and TRBJ1-1; no definite D call. The CDR3 loop spans 13 amino acids. Deletions cut 5 bases from V and 5 bases from J, with 15 bases between. CDR1 and CDR2 (germline): SQVTM, ANQGSEA. This CDR3 is CSVNPLGGTEAFF. The CDR3, as DNA: TGCAGCGTTAACCCTTTAGGAGGGACTGAAGCTTTCTTT.

V gene TRBV15 combines with J gene TRBJ1-5, with D hard to call. There are 13 residues in the CDR3. The V gene lost 0 bases and the J gene lost 6 bases, with 6 bases spanning the gap. Germline V gene data show CDR1 as LNHNV and CDR2 as YYDKDF (reference sequence). CDR3 sequence reads: CATSRDYSQPQHF. The DNA of the CDR3 is TGTGCCACCAGCAGAGATTATTCTCAGCCCCAGCATTTT.

The V gene is TRBV7-8, the J gene TRBJ2-7, with 9 bases that match TRBD1. The V and J ends lost 0 bases and 0 bases, in that order; junction bases with no gene match: 3. The length of the CDR3 is 16 residues. Per germline, CDR1 SGHVS and CDR2 FQNEAQ. CDR3 protein: CASSLAGTGSSYEQYF. CDR3 in DNA: TGTGCCAGCAGCTTAGCCGGGACAGGGAGCTCCTACGAGCAGTACTTC.

This clonotype showed up just a few times. In DNA form, the CDR3 reads TGTGCCAGCAGTAGGCGGGACCACAATGAGCAGTTCTTC. It codes for CASSRRDHNEQFF. This chain connects TRBV6-6 to TRBJ2-1, with TRBD2 as a possible D gene (6 bases). V was cut by 5 bases and J by 5 bases, with 10 bases left in between. This CDR3 has 13 residues. CDR1 and CDR2 (germline): MNHNY, SVGAGI (reference sequence).

The chain recombines TRBV5-8 with TRBJ2-6; D is tentatively TRBD1 or TRBD2 (6 bases each). The germline V and J ends were trimmed by 4 bases and 4 bases, with 12 bases remaining between them. From germline, CDR1 is SGHTS and CDR2 YDEGEE. The CDR3 contains 15 residues. CDR3 protein: CASSPGAIGANVLTF. CDR3 DNA: TGTGCCAGCAGCCCGGGGGCAATCGGGGCCAACGTCCTGACTTTC.

The V and J genes are TRBV7-9 and TRBJ2-3, with 12 bases identical to TRBD2. The CDR3 consists of 18 residues. Trimming cost V 0 bases and J 2 bases; bases outside gene matches: 6. Germline V gene data show CDR1 as SEHNR and CDR2 as FQNEAQ (reference sequence). The CDR3 region has the DNA TGTGCCAGCAGCTTAGCGACTAGCGGGAGCACCATCACAGATACGCAGTATTTT. It yields the protein CASSLATSGSTITDTQYF.

This clonotype was counted between two and nine times. The chain combines TRBV20-1 with TRBJ2-7; 8 nucleotides agree with TRBD1. The CDR3 sequence is 13 residues long. The J segment lost 3 bases and the V segment lost 7 bases, leaving 8 bases of the junction unmatched. The germline V gene encodes CDR1 DFQATT and CDR2 SNEGSKA (reference sequence). The CDR3 sequence is CSGRRTGNYEQYF. Here the CDR3 DNA reads TGCAGTGGCCGCAGGACAGGGAACTACGAGCAGTACTTC.